These 21 T cell receptor beta chains originate from one sample sequenced in a study of T-cell memory formation after mild COVID-19. Using its own MiXCR run on the 5' RACE reads, TCRdb lists one record per CDR3 protein. The sample shows about 610,000 distinct CDR3 sequences, approximately 15% of them seen only once. The source material was PBMCs or a T cell subset sorted from them (not recorded which). The receptors were sampled from an adult woman who had mild COVID-19 (a few samples of this study predate the infection). Cell type and time point are not known.

This clonotype was seen more than once but under ten times. This sequence joins TRBV29-1 and TRBJ2-5; 11 nucleotides agree with TRBD2. Germline CDR1 SQVTM, CDR2 ANQGSEA. The junction had 8 bases not matched to a gene; V was cut back by 6 bases and J by 5 bases. This CDR3 spans 14 amino acids. The chain's CDR3 is CSVMTSGTAETQYF. CDR3 DNA: TGCAGCGTCATGACTAGCGGGACCGCGGAGACCCAGTACTTC.

This clonotype was detected only a few times. The CDR3 loop is CASRESPNQPQHF. The CDR3 coding sequence is TGTGCCTCCCGAGAGAGTCCCAATCAGCCCCAGCATTTT. J is TRBJ1-5 and V is TRBV6-1; no reliable D call. The germline V gene encodes CDR1 MNHNS and CDR2 SASEGT. The CDR3 is made up of 13 amino acids. Trimming shortened V by 11 bases and J by 3 bases, and 14 bases separated the two germline ends.

This clonotype was seen a handful of times. The chain employs TRBV3-1 and TRBJ2-6; D remains unclear. CDR1 is LGHDT, CDR2 YNNKEL, per germline (reference sequence). V was shortened by 4 bases and J by 2 bases, with 3 bases between the two germline ends. This CDR3 is built from 13 residues. This CDR3 reads CASSRAGANVLTF. The CDR3 region has the DNA TGTGCCAGCAGCCGCGCTGGGGCCAACGTCCTGACTTTC.

This clonotype was observed a handful of times. The CDR3 reads CATKDPGRGYEQYF. The CDR3, as DNA: TGTGCCACCAAAGATCCGGGACGGGGCTACGAGCAGTACTTC. The chain joins TRBV15 to TRBJ2-7; D possibly uses TRBD1 or TRBD2 (5 bases each). This CDR3 region has 14 residues. Germline V gene data show CDR1 as LNHNV and CDR2 as YYDKDF (reference sequence). V was pared by 7 bases and J by 3 bases, with 16 bases between.

This clonotype was seen many times. The genes are TRBV27 and TRBJ2-6, with D unclear. The germline V and J ends were trimmed by 3 bases and 0 bases, with 6 bases remaining between them. The CDR3 loop spans 15 amino acids. Germline V lookup: CDR1 MNHEY, CDR2 SMNVEV (reference sequence). The CDR3 sequence: CASSFGYSGANVLTF. DNA for the CDR3: TGTGCCAGCAGTTTCGGATACTCTGGGGCCAACGTCCTGACTTTC.

This chain links TRBV6-2 or TRBV6-3 with TRBJ1-1; 7 bases match TRBD1. The CDR3 has 16 residues. The J segment lost 2 bases and the V segment lost 5 bases, leaving 11 bases of the junction unmatched. CDR1 and CDR2 (germline): MNHEY, SVGEGT. The CDR3 bases are TGTGCCAGCAGTCAACCCGCCGGGGACAGAAACACTGAAGCTTTCTTT. Translated: CASSQPAGDRNTEAFF.

The sample holds many counts of this clonotype. This chain joins TRBV3-1 and TRBJ2-2; the D call may be TRBD1 or TRBD2 (5 bases each). CDR3 length: 14 amino acids. Germline loops: CDR1 LGHDT, CDR2 YNNKEL (reference sequence). Between the trimmed V and J ends, which lost 4 bases and 6 bases, there was a span of 12 bases. The CDR3 nucleotides are TGTGCCAGCAGCCTCGGGACCAGGGCCGGGGAGCTGTTTTTT. It specifies CASSLGTRAGELFF.

This clonotype was detected once. The chain joins TRBV20-1 to TRBJ2-3; D is ambiguous. Looked up from germline, CDR1 is DFQATT and CDR2 is SNEGSKA (reference sequence). Trimming removed 3 bases from V and 2 bases from J, with 6 bases in between. The CDR3 runs 12 residues. The CDR3 region is CSASLITDTQYF. CDR3 bases: TGCAGTGCTAGCCTTATCACAGATACGCAGTATTTT.

This chain uses TRBV15 with TRBJ2-1; 8 bases map to TRBD1. The CDR3 has 14 residues. The germline CDR1 and CDR2 sequences are LNHNV and YYDKDF (reference sequence). V was clipped by 4 bases and J by 6 bases; unmatched bases: 5. The CDR3 coding sequence is TGTGCCACCAGCAAGGACAGGGCGGCCAATGAGCAGTTCTTC. It yields the protein CATSKDRAANEQFF.

Comments on this clonotype: Sequence at one end of the junction differs from germline and may be a read error. The CDR3 bases are TGTGACAGCAGCTTAAGGTCTGCAGGGTCCTACAATGAGCAGTTCTTC. Its protein is CDSSLRSAGSYNEQFF. The chain carries TRBV7-3 and TRBJ2-1, with D possibly being TRBD1 (5 bases). The CDR3 runs 16 residues. Germline CDR1 SGHTA, CDR2 FQGTGA.

This clonotype was counted only a few times. V and J are TRBV20-1 and TRBJ1-1; no firm D call. The V end was cut by 1 base, the J end by 5 bases, with 8 bases between. Germline CDR1 DFQATT, CDR2 SNEGSKA (reference sequence). This CDR3 spans 12 amino acids. As DNA, the CDR3 is TGCAGTGCTAGAGCGGGAGGTACTGAAGCTTTCTTT. This translates into CSARAGGTEAFF.

This clonotype has more than one count but fewer than ten. This chain connects TRBV11-3 to TRBJ2-1; 12 bases line up with TRBD2. This CDR3 region has 22 residues. V was clipped by 3 bases and J by 0 bases; unmatched bases: 18. Germline CDR1 reads SGHNT; CDR2 reads YENEEA. The CDR3 sequence: CASSFPWPKTSGRKSSYNEQFF. The CDR3 bases are TGTGCCAGCAGCTTCCCCTGGCCGAAGACTAGCGGGAGAAAATCCTCCTACAATGAGCAGTTCTTC.

V gene TRBV4-1 combines with J gene TRBJ1-4; D is unclear. Between the trimmed V and J ends, which lost 3 bases and 0 bases, there was a span of 14 bases. This CDR3 comprises 17 residues. Per the germline V gene, CDR1 is MGHRA and CDR2 is YSYEKL. The DNA of the CDR3 is TGCGCCAGCAGCCATAGCCCCGGAGGGACAACTAATGAAAAACTGTTTTTT. Translating gives CASSHSPGGTTNEKLFF.

The sample holds a few counts of this clonotype. V usage is TRBV6-5 and J usage is TRBJ2-6; possibly TRBD1 for D (6 bases). This CDR3 comprises 15 residues. Germline V lookup: CDR1 MNHEY, CDR2 SVGAGI. V was cut by 6 bases and J by 2 bases, with 11 bases left in between. The CDR3 loop is CASREQGTGANVLTF. CDR3 DNA: TGTGCCAGCAGGGAACAGGGAACTGGGGCCAACGTCCTGACTTTC.

This clonotype came up a few times. The chain combines TRBV12-3 or TRBV12-4 with TRBJ2-5; possibly TRBD1 or TRBD2 for D (5 bases each). The CDR3 consists of 14 residues. V was trimmed by 3 bases and J by 4 bases, leaving 12 bases between them. CDR3 DNA sequence: TGTGCCAGCAGTTTGGGGGTGTACGTAGAGACCCAGTACTTC. Protein sequence: CASSLGVYVETQYF.

The CDR3 here is CASGLSGRYYGYTF. DNA of the CDR3: TGTGCTAGTGGTTTATCGGGCAGGTACTATGGCTACACCTTC. V gene TRBV12-5 combines with J gene TRBJ1-2, with D hard to call. The CDR3 totals 14 residues. The ends were cut back, 3 bases at V and 3 bases at J, with 11 bases in the middle. CDR1 LGHNT and CDR2 FRNRAP come from the germline V gene.

This clonotype was counted between two and nine times. The genes are TRBV4-1 and TRBJ2-7; 8 nucleotides line up with TRBD2. Germline V CDR1 and CDR2: MGHRA, YSYEKL. With 4 bases clipped from V and 3 bases from J, the junction kept 11 bases outside the gene matches. This CDR3 has 16 residues. The CDR3, as DNA: TGCGCCAGCAGCCCGGGGGGCAGCGGGGGATTCTACGAGCAGTACTTC. Amino acid sequence: CASSPGGSGGFYEQYF.

There are a few counts of this clonotype. The chain couples TRBV12-3 or TRBV12-4 to TRBJ1-1; D gene uncertain. Trimming stripped 3 bases from V and 0 bases from J, with 11 bases between. CDR3 size: 15 residues. The CDR3 reads CASSFADRLNTEAFF. CDR3 DNA: TGTGCCAGCAGTTTCGCTGACCGGTTGAACACTGAAGCTTTCTTT.

This clonotype has more than one count but fewer than ten. The rearrangement links TRBV5-1 to TRBJ1-6; weak D call: TRBD1 (6 bases). V was cut by 6 bases and J by 9 bases, with 19 bases left in between. Germline V gene sequence: CDR1 SGHRS, CDR2 YFSETQ. The CDR3 covers 15 residues. The chain's CDR3 is CASTPGGLGLSPLHF. DNA of the CDR3: TGCGCCAGCACCCCGGGGGGGCTGGGGCTTTCACCCCTCCACTTT.

The gene calls are TRBV5-6 and TRBJ2-1; D not resolved. This CDR3 spans 16 amino acids. V lost 5 bases and J lost 2, with 17 bases in between. CDR1 and CDR2 from the germline V gene are SGHDT and YYEEEE. The CDR3 is CASSAVTPSPYNEQFF. The CDR3 DNA sequence: TGTGCCAGCAGTGCAGTGACTCCCAGTCCCTACAATGAGCAGTTCTTC. The whole variable domain, filled in from reference TRBV5-6 and TRBJ2-1, reads DAGVTQSPTHLIKTRGQQVTLRCSPKSGHDTVSWYQQALGQGPQFIFQYYEEEERQRGNFPDRFSGHQFPNYSSELNVNALLLGDSALYLCASSAVTPSPYNEQFFGPGTRLTVL.

This clonotype was recorded a few times. V and J are TRBV6-1 and TRBJ2-7; D is perhaps TRBD1 (5 bases). The germline V gene has CDR1 MNHNS and CDR2 SASEGT. V was pared by 2 bases and J by 2 bases, with 19 bases between. The CDR3 contains 17 residues. CDR3 DNA: TGTGCCAGCAGTGAATATCCCCTCCTGGACACGACCTACGAGCAGTACTTC. The encoded protein is CASSEYPLLDTTYEQYF.